The clone carrying this TCR beta chain has a count of ten or more. Because this beta chain is a stray read in a library intended to capture alpha chains, its abundance should not be given much weight. The data were obtained in a study of HIV-infected patients and healthy controls. V was cut by 7 bases and J by 5 bases, with 14 bases left in between. Looked up from germline, CDR1 is ENHRY and CDR2 is SYGVKD. The CDR3 has 13 amino acids. Reverse transcription used 450 to 500 ng RNA and constant-region primers for alpha and beta. Each of the alpha and beta chains got its own library through chain-specific third strand synthesis with indices. A single record per CDR3 protein comes from TCRdb applying MiXCR to the 5' RACE reads. The sample includes roughly 8,000 distinct CDR3 sequences, about 7% of them seen just once. Follow-up blood was drawn about 14 weeks, roughly three months, after antiretroviral therapy began. All unsorted peripheral T cells were captured because whole blood was used without fractionation.

This chain links TRBV10-3 with TRBJ1-1; D is possibly TRBD1 (5 bases). The sequenced sample was blood, obtained during antiretroviral therapy. This clonotype was obtained from an adult with HIV infection. The CDR3 bases are TGTGCCATCACGGGGGGGGGAGGGACTGAAGCTTTCTTT. Its translation is CAITGGGGTEAFF.